Listed below are T cell receptor beta chains from one sample, sequenced in a study of blood T cells in healthy people across ages. From the 5' RACE reads, TCRdb called clonotypes with MiXCR, one entry per CDR3 protein. The sample has around 800,000 distinct CDR3 sequences; roughly 24% are singletons. These data also formed part of another study, on T cells of mothers and their children.

Material: blood. The receptor source for this set is a boy aged 5-17 years in good health. The conserved cysteine and the conserved F or W are not part of the CDR3 here.

>TRBJ2-7|TRBV4-1
ASSQVVGLASRRGPYEQY
>TRBJ2-3|TRBV20-1
SAQEPGSRGLDTQY
>TRBJ1-2|TRBV2
ASRDRANYGYT
>TRBJ2-5|TRBV25-1
ASSEFGLAKTQY
>TRBJ2-3|TRBV20-1
SARDVDRTDTQY
>TRBJ1-2|TRBV6-7
ARQGYSYGYT
>TRBJ1-1|TRBV27
ASSFGTGEAF
>TRBJ2-3|TRBV28
ASSTSDQGAGDTQY
>TRBJ1-2|TRBV10-3
AITQGGRGYGYT
>TRBJ2-1|TRBV2
ASSPGLRSYNEQF
>TRBJ2-3|TRBV5-1
ASSSGGATDTQY
>TRBJ2-5|TRBV11-2
ASSTLRREGRETQY
>TRBJ2-3|TRBV3-1
ASSPGRETDTQY
>TRBJ2-7|TRBV28
ASSLGGGPHEQY
>TRBJ1-1|TRBV29-1
SVEGSRGMNTEAF
>TRBJ1-6|TRBV28
ASSRGQNNSPLH
>TRBJ2-5|TRBV3-1
ASSPGLAGGEETQY
>TRBJ1-4|TRBV18
ASSPRQGDEKLF
>TRBJ2-1|TRBV7-3
ASSPKGTSGNNEQF
>TRBJ2-3|TRBV11-2
ASSLDIRGRDTQY
>TRBJ2-5|TRBV5-6
ASSLRRGSNQETQY
>TRBJ2-5|TRBV7-2
ASSLLVGGAGETQY
>TRBJ2-3|TRBV20-1
SARLLVGTDTQY
>TRBJ2-7|TRBV29-1
SAWTSGGVYEQY
>TRBJ1-6|TRBV27
ASSLWSAGSPLH
>TRBJ1-2|TRBV25-1
ASSESLLANYGYT
>TRBJ2-6|TRBV7-6
ASSTILKQVSGANVLT
>TRBJ2-1|TRBV19
ASSIGGEGIFNEQF
>TRBJ2-1|TRBV7-9
ASSPWGGPEQF
>TRBJ1-2|TRBV14
ASSPGGTNGYT
>TRBJ2-7|TRBV3-1
ASSQEGYEQY
>TRBJ1-5|TRBV12-3/TRBV12-4
ASKGGRGLYQPQH
>TRBJ2-5|TRBV5-5
ASSLPTSGGFQETQY
>TRBJ1-1|TRBV5-6
ASSSTGATMNTEAF
>TRBJ2-7|TRBV7-9
ASSRPRGGGTYEQY
>TRBJ1-2|TRBV6-5
ASSYSAGTYTNYGYT
>TRBJ2-5|TRBV12-3/TRBV12-4
ASGLPAGRETQY
>TRBJ2-5|TRBV10-3
AISEERGGRETQY
>TRBJ1-4|TRBV5-1
ASKVGTNEKLF
>TRBJ2-7|TRBV5-1
ASSLGFYLSDRSSYEQY
>TRBJ2-7|TRBV5-1
ASSLPPGAGYSYEQY
>TRBJ2-5|TRBV10-3
AISGSSGSAQETQY
>TRBJ2-5|TRBV7-3
ASSPQGGRGFQY
>TRBJ2-5|TRBV15
ATSSRAQETQY
>TRBJ1-2|TRBV27
ASRPELGSVNYGYT
>TRBJ2-3|TRBV6-1
ASSRDPGPSTDTQY
>TRBJ1-1|TRBV30
ACYRTLEAF
>TRBJ2-5|TRBV7-3
ASSSKGEETQY
>TRBJ2-1|TRBV7-7
ASSLDGLYNEQF
>NA|TRBV7-2
ASSFHADREEETQY
>TRBJ2-1|TRBV20-1
SATGLAGGQEQF
>TRBJ2-5|TRBV18
ASSGLLEETQY
>TRBJ2-6|TRBV2
ASSGGGPGANVLT
>NA|TRBV20-1
SAGLAGSQGEQF
>TRBJ2-3|TRBV10-3
AISDEKGTDTQY